What follows are 3 T cell receptor beta chains derived from one specimen sequenced in a study of identifying expanded T cells in peripheral blood. Only in-frame clones appear in the TCRdb table, and some are missing; sequencing was by immunoSEQ multiplex PCR. The sample holds under 150,000 clones, more than 75% seen once. Sample: blood. All receptors come from a person aged 18 to 69 in good health.

This clone was recorded once. The V call is TRBV7-2, the J call TRBJ2-5; 15 positions match TRBD2. J lost 4 bases, V lost 1 base, and 4 bases had no gene match. Germline V CDR1 and CDR2: SGHTA, FQGNSA. The CDR3 contains 17 residues. CDR3 DNA sequence: TGTGCCAGCAGCTTAGGGACTAGCGGGGGGGCCCCAGAGACCCAGTACTTC. It specifies CASSLGTSGGAPETQYF. The full variable domain, rest sourced from reference TRBV7-2 and TRBJ2-5, is GAGVSQSPSNKVTEKGKDVELRCDPISGHTALYWYRQSLGQGLEFLIYFQGNSAPDKSGLPSDRFSAERTGGSVSTLTIQRTQQEDSAVYLCASSLGTSGGAPETQYFGPGTRLLVL.

The sample holds a few counts of this clone. The chain carries TRBV6-5 and TRBJ1-6, with D perhaps TRBD1 (6 bases). CDR3 length: 14 residues. Germline V gene sequence: CDR1 MNHEY, CDR2 SVGAGI. The ends were cut back, 5 bases at V and 10 bases at J, with 15 bases in the middle. CDR3 coding DNA: TGTGCCAGCAGTCCGACAGGCCCACGATCACCCCTCCACTTT. This codes for CASSPTGPRSPLHF.

This clone was detected many times. The chain combines TRBV7-9 with TRBJ1-2; no clear D gene. CDR3 size: 13 residues. Germline CDR1 is SEHNR and CDR2 is FQNEAQ (reference sequence). V was shortened by 1 base and J by 8 bases, with 11 bases between the two germline ends. CDR3 in DNA: TGTGCCAGCAGCTTAGTTGAGGGAATAGGCTACACCTTC. Translated, it gives CASSLVEGIGYTF.